These 28 T cell receptor beta chains share one sample of origin, sequenced in a study of blood T cell repertoires in COVID-19. Assay used: immunoSEQ multiplex PCR; TCRdb lists only in-frame clones, some missing. The sample gives about 220,000 clones, around three quarters of which show up once; 7.2% is in the top ten. Sequences were obtained from peripheral blood. These receptors were obtained from a woman aged 70-85 years with acute or convalescent COVID-19.

The CDR3 sequence is CASTWDSLQPQHF. DNA for the CDR3: TGTGCCAGCACCTGGGACAGTCTTCAGCCCCAGCATTTT. This sequence joins TRBV2 and TRBJ1-5, with TRBD1 identical over 7 bases. V was clipped by 7 bases and J by 6 bases; unmatched bases: 6. Germline CDR1 SNHLY, CDR2 FYNNEI. The CDR3 is 13 residues long.

This clone came up once. This chain connects TRBV5-1 to TRBJ1-4; D is unresolved. The CDR3 totals 16 residues. Trimming removed 4 bases from V and 7 bases from J, with 20 bases in between. Per the germline V gene, CDR1 is SGHRS and CDR2 is YFSETQ. CDR3 amino acids: CASSQTTQRRSEKLFF. In nucleotides, the CDR3 is TGCGCCAGCAGCCAAACGACTCAACGTAGGAGTGAAAAACTGTTTTTT.

A few counts support this clone. This sequence joins TRBV14 and TRBJ1-1; D is unclear. The CDR3 runs to 15 residues. The V end was cut by 4 bases, the J end by 1 base, with 13 bases between. Germline CDR1 reads SGHDN; CDR2 reads FVKESK. The CDR3 protein is CASSPLEGRNTEAFF. The DNA of the CDR3 is TGTGCCAGCAGCCCCTTGGAAGGGAGGAACACTGAAGCTTTCTTT.

The J gene is TRBJ1-5, the V gene TRBV7-6, with 7 bases matching TRBD1. This CDR3 has 14 amino acids. J gave up 5 bases and V 5 bases, and 6 bases lay outside the gene matches. CDR1 SGHVS and CDR2 FNYEAQ come from the germline V gene. CDR3 sequence reads: CASSLRTGDQPQHF. CDR3 in DNA: TGTGCCAGCAGCCTCCGGACAGGTGATCAGCCCCAGCATTTT.

This sequence joins TRBV6-6 and TRBJ2-7, with a possible D match to TRBD2 (7 bases). The CDR3 loop spans 13 amino acids. Germline CDR1 MNHNY, CDR2 SVGAGI (reference sequence). V was pared by 6 bases and J by 3 bases, with 12 bases between. Here the CDR3 DNA reads TGTGCCAGCAGGGGGGGGCTACTCTACGAGCAGTACTTC. The encoded protein is CASRGGLLYEQYF.

The chain joins TRBV12-3 or TRBV12-4 to TRBJ2-7; 11 nucleotides line up with TRBD2. This CDR3 region has 13 residues. Trimming took 6 bases from V and 5 from J; bases not matched to a gene: 3. The CDR3 nucleotides are TGTGCCAGCAGAGGACTAGCGGGCCACGAGCAGTACTTC. Translated, it gives CASRGLAGHEQYF.

This clone occurred a few times. The gene calls are TRBV10-3 and TRBJ2-1; D is possibly TRBD2 (5 bases). Per the germline V gene, CDR1 is ENHRY and CDR2 is SYGVKD. The ends were cut back, 6 bases at V and 2 bases at J, with 14 bases in the middle. The CDR3 is made up of 15 amino acids. CDR3 loop: CAISADGEPYNEQFF. The CDR3 DNA reads TGTGCCATCAGCGCAGACGGGGAACCCTACAATGAGCAGTTCTTC.

A few counts support this clone. This sequence joins TRBV6-1 and TRBJ1-2; a weak D match, TRBD1 (5 bases). The V gene lost 1 base and the J gene lost 8 bases, with 14 bases spanning the gap. Germline V lookup: CDR1 MNHNS, CDR2 SASEGT. The CDR3 totals 14 residues. Here the CDR3 reads CASSEVVGGDGYTF. In DNA, the CDR3 is TGTGCCAGCAGTGAAGTCGTCGGGGGGGACGGCTACACCTTC.

V gene TRBV7-6 combines with J gene TRBJ1-1, with D unclear. Germline lookup yields CDR1 SGHVS and CDR2 FNYEAQ. Trimming cost V 0 bases and J 0 bases, with 14 bases left between them. The CDR3 loop spans 17 amino acids. CDR3 sequence (DNA): TGTGCCAGCAGCTTAGCTCCGGGAGCTTTCATGAACACTGAAGCTTTCTTT. As protein: CASSLAPGAFMNTEAFF.

The V gene is TRBV10-1, the J gene TRBJ1-1, with D perhaps matching TRBD1 (5 bases). The CDR3 covers 13 residues. Germline CDR1 WNHNN, CDR2 SYGVQD (reference sequence). With 3 bases removed from V and 3 bases from J, the gap between germline ends came to 8 bases. This chain's CDR3 is CASSDGRDTEAFF. The DNA of the CDR3 is TGCGCCAGCAGTGATGGCAGGGACACTGAAGCTTTCTTT.

This clone showed up many times. The rearrangement uses TRBV10-3 and TRBJ1-3; 9 nucleotides align to TRBD1. J was trimmed by 3 bases and V by 9 bases; bases with no gene match: 12. The germline V gene encodes CDR1 ENHRY and CDR2 SYGVKD. There are 16 residues in the CDR3. The CDR3, as DNA: TGTGCCATTCTTTCCGGGACAGGGAAATTTGGAAACACCATATATTTT. The encoded protein is CAILSGTGKFGNTIYF.

The chain joins TRBV5-1 to TRBJ2-7, with TRBD1 matching over 8 bases. V was clipped by 4 bases and J by 5 bases; unmatched bases: 11. The CDR3 has 15 residues. Germline V gene sequence: CDR1 SGHRS, CDR2 YFSETQ. CDR3 amino acids: CASSLKYQGAHEQYF. In DNA form, the CDR3 reads TGCGCCAGCAGCCTTAAATATCAGGGGGCCCACGAGCAGTACTTC. Variable domain in full (rest from reference TRBV5-1 and TRBJ2-7): KAGVTQTPRYLIKTRGQQVTLSCSPISGHRSVSWYQQTPGQGLQFLFEYFSETQRNKGNFPGRFSGRQFSNSRSEMNVSTLELGDSALYLCASSLKYQGAHEQYFGPGTRLTVT.

This clone was seen more than once but under ten times. The V and J genes are TRBV6-1 and TRBJ1-5; D gene uncertain. CDR1 and CDR2 from the germline V gene are MNHNS and SASEGT. CDR3 length equals 15 residues. Trimming removed 3 bases at V and 0 bases at J, with 9 bases between. The CDR3 bases are TGTGCCAGCAGTGATGGGCAGCTTAGCAATCAGCCCCAGCATTTT. Translated: CASSDGQLSNQPQHF.

The chain is built from TRBV2 and TRBJ2-5; 7 bases are shared with TRBD2. The V segment lost 7 bases and the J segment 4 bases; nucleotides outside the gene matches: 3. The CDR3 has 12 amino acids. Germline lookup yields CDR1 SNHLY and CDR2 FYNNEI. The CDR3 DNA follows: TGTGCCAGCATCGGACTAGTAGAGACCCAGTACTTC. This codes for CASIGLVETQYF.

This chain links TRBV6-5 with TRBJ1-1; 7 bases fit TRBD1. The CDR3 has 15 amino acids. The V segment lost 5 bases and the J segment 0 bases; nucleotides outside the gene matches: 6. The germline V gene encodes CDR1 MNHEY and CDR2 SVGAGI. The CDR3 loop reads CASSPLTGMNTEAFF. In DNA form, the CDR3 reads TGTGCCAGCAGTCCTCTGACAGGGATGAACACTGAAGCTTTCTTT.

The CDR3: CASSLSGGALSYEQYF. CDR3 nucleotides: TGTGCCAGCAGCCTTTCCGGGGGGGCACTTTCCTACGAGCAGTACTTC. V gene TRBV16 combines with J gene TRBJ2-7; 8 bases are shared with TRBD2. The CDR3 loop spans 16 amino acids. The V segment lost 4 bases and the J segment 1 base; nucleotides outside the gene matches: 9. Per germline, CDR1 KGHSY and CDR2 FQNENV.

The genes are TRBV6-4 and TRBJ2-3; possibly TRBD2 for D (7 bases). Germline V gene data show CDR1 as MRHNA and CDR2 as SNTAGT. Between the trimmed V and J ends, which lost 8 bases and 6 bases, there was a span of 18 bases. The CDR3 sequence is 14 residues long. This chain's CDR3 is CASATGGRGDTQYF. The CDR3 DNA reads TGTGCCAGCGCGACCGGGGGGCGTGGGGATACGCAGTATTTT.

The rearrangement uses TRBV19 and TRBJ2-2, with D possibly TRBD1 on 6 matching bases. The V gene's germline CDR1 is LNHDA and CDR2 SQIVND (reference sequence). CDR3 length: 17 residues. The ends were cut back, 3 bases at V and 4 bases at J, with 18 bases in the middle. The CDR3 nucleotides read TGTGCCAGTAGTATTGGACTTGCAGGGGCCCGCACCGGGGAGCTGTTTTTT. Its translation: CASSIGLAGARTGELFF.

The V and J genes are TRBV19 and TRBJ1-4, with 8 positions matching TRBD1. V lost 5 bases to trimming and J lost 2 bases; unmatched junction nucleotides: 4. Germline CDR1 and CDR2: LNHDA and SQIVND (reference sequence). This CDR3 comprises 15 residues. The DNA of the CDR3 is TGTGCCAGTAGTCAAACAGGGGGTACTAATGAAAAACTGTTTTTT. It is translated as CASSQTGGTNEKLFF.

The rearrangement joins TRBV5-6 to TRBJ2-1; 9 bases agree with TRBD1. The germline V gene encodes CDR1 SGHDT and CDR2 YYEEEE. The J segment lost 3 bases and the V segment lost 4 bases, leaving 5 bases of the junction unmatched. This CDR3 is 15 amino acids long. This CDR3 reads CASSPGQGSYNEQFF. The CDR3 DNA follows: TGTGCCAGCAGCCCTGGACAGGGGAGCTACAATGAGCAGTTCTTC.

The rearrangement links TRBV4-2 to TRBJ1-3, with D possibly being TRBD1 (6 bases). This CDR3 contains 15 residues. Trimming shortened V by 7 bases and J by 3 bases, and 16 bases separated the two germline ends. Germline lookup yields CDR1 LGHNA and CDR2 YNFKEQ. The CDR3 region has the DNA TGTGCCAGCAACCTGTTGGGGGCGGGTGGAAACACCATATATTTT. It is translated as CASNLLGAGGNTIYF.

V is TRBV4-1 and J is TRBJ1-3; D unclear. The CDR3 extends over 16 amino acids. Germline lookup yields CDR1 MGHRA and CDR2 YSYEKL. The V and J ends lost 2 bases and 0 bases respectively, with 11 bases between them. DNA for the CDR3: TGCGCCAGCAGCCAATCTCGGGTCCTCTCTGGAAACACCATATATTTT. Translated, it gives CASSQSRVLSGNTIYF.

In its sample, this clone was seen once. The J gene is TRBJ1-1, the V gene TRBV7-2; maybe TRBD1 (5 bases). CDR1 is SGHTA and CDR2 is FQGNSA in the germline V gene. V was cut by 3 bases and J by 4 bases, with 15 bases left in between. CDR3 size: 15 residues. CDR3 sequence: CASSLGGGWGTEAFF. In nucleotides, the CDR3 is TGTGCCAGCAGCTTGGGGGGTGGATGGGGCACTGAAGCTTTCTTT.

The CDR3 protein is CASSRGQRGEKLFF. CDR3 nucleotides: TGTGCCAGCAGCCGAGGACAACGGGGGGAAAAACTGTTTTTT. This chain links TRBV14 with TRBJ1-4; tentatively, D is TRBD1 (5 bases). The V and J ends lost 4 bases and 8 bases respectively, with 14 bases between them. The germline V gene encodes CDR1 SGHDN and CDR2 FVKESK. The CDR3 loop spans 14 amino acids. Full variable domain (outside the CDR3, taken from reference TRBV14 and TRBJ1-4): EAGVTQFPSHSVIEKGQTVTLRCDPISGHDNLYWYRRVMGKEIKFLLHFVKESKQDESGMPNNRFLAERTGGTYSTLKVQPAELEDSGVYFCASSRGQRGEKLFFGSGTQLSVL.

By share of the sample, this clone is medium-sized. The chain couples TRBV19 to TRBJ2-2; 9 bases map to TRBD2. V lost 6 bases to trimming and J lost 7 bases; unmatched junction nucleotides: 12. The CDR3 length is 16 residues. The germline CDR1 and CDR2 sequences are LNHDA and SQIVND (reference sequence). The chain's CDR3 is CASSPSSGTTGGELFF. DNA for the CDR3: TGTGCCAGTAGCCCCTCTAGCGGGACCACGGGCGGGGAGCTGTTTTTT. The variable domain in full, with the rest retrieved from reference TRBV19 and TRBJ2-2, is DGGITQSPKYLFRKEGQNVTLSCEQNLNHDAMYWYRQDPGQGLRLIYYSQIVNDFQKGDIAEGYSVSREKKESFPLTVTSAQKNPTAFYLCASSPSSGTTGGELFFGEGSRLTVL.

This clone appeared a few times. The chain employs TRBV5-1 and TRBJ1-1, with TRBD1 matching 8 bases. Germline V gives CDR1 SGHRS, CDR2 YFSETQ. The CDR3 is 13 amino acids. Germline trimming cut 3 bases from V and 4 bases from J; bases unmatched to any gene: 2. The CDR3 bases are TGCGCCAGCAGCTATGGACAGGGCACTGAAGCTTTCTTT. Translation gives CASSYGQGTEAFF.

This clone was seen just once. The gene calls are TRBV4-2 and TRBJ2-3; no firm D call. Germline values: CDR1 LGHNA, CDR2 YNFKEQ. Trimming removed 0 bases from V and 6 bases from J, with 7 bases in between. This CDR3 has 13 residues. CDR3 sequence (DNA): TGTGCCAGCAGCCAAGATCGAGGCGATACGCAGTATTTT. This sequence encodes CASSQDRGDTQYF.

V usage is TRBV10-1 and J usage is TRBJ1-2; a weak D match, TRBD1 (5 bases). With 5 bases removed from V and 2 bases from J, the gap between germline ends came to 9 bases. Germline CDR1 reads WNHNN; CDR2 reads SYGVQD (reference sequence). CDR3 length: 13 amino acids. The CDR3 spells CASSNGANYGYTF. For the CDR3, the DNA is TGCGCCAGCAGTAATGGGGCAAACTATGGCTACACCTTC.